The clone carrying this T cell receptor (beta chain) was picked up a small number of times. Its antigen is unidentified. CDR3 length: 16 amino acids. V shed 1 base and J shed 4 bases, with 15 bases lying between them. The V gene's germline CDR1 is SGDLS and CDR2 YYNGEE. Donors gave about 9.3 milliliters of peripheral blood apiece. A minimum of 5 micrograms of total RNA was extracted per sample. The data were taken from a study of blood T cells in healthy people across ages. Whole-study results and caveats: Whereas aged donors had fewer naive CD4+ cells, long-lived donors had more of them and higher diversity.

A J-beta primer mix and a sample-barcoded 5' primer were used in a second PCR of roughly 6 to 11 cycles. A minimum of 3 million CDR3-containing paired-end reads was obtained for each sample. Each CDR3 protein is one row after TCRdb ran MiXCR on the 5' RACE reads. This table has 980,000 or so distinct CDR3 sequences, about 48% appearing once. The rearrangement links TRBV9 to TRBJ2-1, with a weak D call TRBD2 (7 bases). Sequences were obtained from blood. The source is a man aged 30 to 45 in good health. The CDR3 protein is CASSVLGGGSYNEQFF. The DNA of the CDR3 is TGTGCCAGCAGCGTACTCGGCGGGGGCTCGTACAATGAGCAGTTCTTC. The complete variable domain, with remaining parts taken from reference TRBV9 and TRBJ2-1, reads DSGVTQTPKHLITATGQRVTLRCSPRSGDLSVYWYQQSLDQGLQFLIQYYNGEERAKGNILERFSAQQFPDLHSELNLSSLELGDSALYFCASSVLGGGSYNEQFFGPGTRLTVL.